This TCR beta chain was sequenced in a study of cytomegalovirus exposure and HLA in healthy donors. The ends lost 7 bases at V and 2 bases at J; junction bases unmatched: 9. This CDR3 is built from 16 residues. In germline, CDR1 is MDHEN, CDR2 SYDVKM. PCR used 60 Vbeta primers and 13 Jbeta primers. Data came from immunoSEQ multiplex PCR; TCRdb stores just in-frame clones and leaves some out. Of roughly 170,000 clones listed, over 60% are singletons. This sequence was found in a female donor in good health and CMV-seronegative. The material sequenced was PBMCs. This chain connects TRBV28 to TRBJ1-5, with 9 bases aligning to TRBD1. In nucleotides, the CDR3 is TGTGCCAGCATCCTGGGACAGGGAAGAGGCAATCAGCCCCAGCATTTT. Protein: CASILGQGRGNQPQHF.